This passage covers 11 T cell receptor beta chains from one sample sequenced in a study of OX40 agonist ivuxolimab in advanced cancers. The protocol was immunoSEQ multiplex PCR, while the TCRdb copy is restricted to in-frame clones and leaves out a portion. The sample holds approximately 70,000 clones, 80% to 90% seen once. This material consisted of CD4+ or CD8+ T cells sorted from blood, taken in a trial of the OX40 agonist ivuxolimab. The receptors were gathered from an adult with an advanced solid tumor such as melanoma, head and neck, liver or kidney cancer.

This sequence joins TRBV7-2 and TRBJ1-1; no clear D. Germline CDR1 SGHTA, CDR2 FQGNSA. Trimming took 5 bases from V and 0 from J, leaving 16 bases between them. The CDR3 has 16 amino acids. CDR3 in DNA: TGTGCCAGCAGCCTCCCGGGAGGAAGACTGAACACTGAAGCTTTCTTT. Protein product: CASSLPGGRLNTEAFF.

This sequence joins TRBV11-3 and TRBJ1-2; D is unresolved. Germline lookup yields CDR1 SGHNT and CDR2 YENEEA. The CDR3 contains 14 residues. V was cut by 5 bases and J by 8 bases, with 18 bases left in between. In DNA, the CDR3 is TGTGCCAGCAGCACTAGTCGATCGTCGGGGGGCTACACCTTC. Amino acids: CASSTSRSSGGYTF.

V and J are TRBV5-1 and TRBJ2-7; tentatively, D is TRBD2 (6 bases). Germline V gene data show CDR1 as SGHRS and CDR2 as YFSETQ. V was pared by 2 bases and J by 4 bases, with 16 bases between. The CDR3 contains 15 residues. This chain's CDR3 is CASSFEGGDPYEQYF. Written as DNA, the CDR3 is TGCGCCAGCAGCTTTGAGGGAGGCGACCCTTACGAGCAGTACTTC.

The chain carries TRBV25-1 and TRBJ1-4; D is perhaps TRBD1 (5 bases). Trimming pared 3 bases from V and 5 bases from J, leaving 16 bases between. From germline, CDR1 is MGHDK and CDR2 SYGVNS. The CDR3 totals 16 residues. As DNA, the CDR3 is TGTGCCAGCAGTGACTCGGGGGGAGGGAGGAATGAAAAACTGTTTTTT. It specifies CASSDSGGGRNEKLFF.

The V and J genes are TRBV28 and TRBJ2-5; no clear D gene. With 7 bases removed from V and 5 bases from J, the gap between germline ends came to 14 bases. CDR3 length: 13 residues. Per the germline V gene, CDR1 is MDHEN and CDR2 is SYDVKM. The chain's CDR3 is CASNPGQQETQYF. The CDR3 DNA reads TGTGCCAGCAATCCGGGCCAGCAGGAGACCCAGTACTTC.

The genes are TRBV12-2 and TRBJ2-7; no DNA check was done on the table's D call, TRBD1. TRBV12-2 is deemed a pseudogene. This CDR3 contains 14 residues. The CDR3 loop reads CASRLQAVSYEQYF. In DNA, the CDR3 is TGTGCAAGTCGCTTACAGGCCGTTTCCTACGAGCAGTACTTC.

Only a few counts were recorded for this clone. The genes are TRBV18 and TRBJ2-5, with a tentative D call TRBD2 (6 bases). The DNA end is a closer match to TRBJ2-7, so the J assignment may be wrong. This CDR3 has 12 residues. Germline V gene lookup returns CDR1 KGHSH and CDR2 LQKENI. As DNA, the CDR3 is TGTGCCAGCTCCTCCGGGACTCACGAGCAGTACTTC. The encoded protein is CASSSGTHEQYF.

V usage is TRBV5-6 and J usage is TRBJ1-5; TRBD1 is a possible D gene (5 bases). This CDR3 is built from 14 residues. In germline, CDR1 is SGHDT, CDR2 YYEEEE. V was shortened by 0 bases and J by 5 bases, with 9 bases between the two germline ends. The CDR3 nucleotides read TGTGCCAGCAGCTTGGGGACACCAGATCAGCCCCAGCATTTT. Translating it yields CASSLGTPDQPQHF.

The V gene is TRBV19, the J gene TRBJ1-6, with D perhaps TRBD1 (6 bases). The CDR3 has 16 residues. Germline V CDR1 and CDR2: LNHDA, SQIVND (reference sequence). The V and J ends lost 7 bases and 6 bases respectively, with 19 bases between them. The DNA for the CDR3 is TGTGCCAGTACCCCCTCGGGGCGAGGGGGTAATTCACCCCTCCACTTT. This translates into CASTPSGRGGNSPLHF.

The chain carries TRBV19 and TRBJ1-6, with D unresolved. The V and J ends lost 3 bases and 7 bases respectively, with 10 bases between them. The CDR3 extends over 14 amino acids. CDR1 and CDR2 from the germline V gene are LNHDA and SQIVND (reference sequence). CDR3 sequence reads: CASSMREGNSPLHF. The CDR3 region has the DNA TGTGCCAGTAGTATGAGGGAGGGAAATTCACCCCTCCACTTT.

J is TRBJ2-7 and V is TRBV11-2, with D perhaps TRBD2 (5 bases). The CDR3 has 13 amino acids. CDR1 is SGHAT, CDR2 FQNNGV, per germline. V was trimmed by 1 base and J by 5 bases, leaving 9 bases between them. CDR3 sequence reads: CASSLGLGDEQYF. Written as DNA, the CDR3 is TGTGCCAGCAGCTTAGGACTCGGGGACGAGCAGTACTTC.